Presented here are 29 T cell receptor beta chains from one specimen sequenced in a study of blood T cell repertoires in COVID-19. Sequencing was performed with immunoSEQ multiplex PCR; in TCRdb, only in-frame clones are kept and a portion is missing. Here the sample spans a few hundred thousand clones, 85% to 90% being singletons. Sequencing was performed on PBMCs or T cells enriched from blood (not recorded which). The source is a woman in her fifties or sixties who had recovered from COVID-19.

The CDR3 region is CASSNPRQGDYEQYF. Here the CDR3 DNA reads TGTGCCAGTAGTAACCCCCGACAGGGCGACTACGAGCAGTACTTC. The J gene is TRBJ2-7, the V gene TRBV19, with 7 bases aligning to TRBD1. The CDR3 totals 15 residues. Unmatched junction bases numbered 9, after V lost 4 bases and J lost 3 bases. Germline V lookup: CDR1 LNHDA, CDR2 SQIVND (reference sequence).

The gene calls are TRBV6-2 or TRBV6-3 and TRBJ2-1; 8 bases are shared with TRBD2. This CDR3 is 14 amino acids long. With V trimmed by 2 bases and J by 9 bases, 6 bases remained unmatched. Germline lookup yields CDR1 MNHEY and CDR2 SVGEGT. The CDR3 reads CASSYTLLAAEQFF. CDR3 DNA sequence: TGTGCCAGCAGTTACACCTTACTAGCGGCTGAGCAGTTCTTC.

The sample holds one count of this clone. The chain has TRBV7-8 and TRBJ2-1; TRBD2 agrees at 8 bases. CDR1 is SGHVS and CDR2 is FQNEAQ in the germline V gene. V was pared by 5 bases and J by 2 bases, with 8 bases of the junction left unmatched. The CDR3 runs 16 residues. The CDR3 DNA sequence: TGTGCCAGCAGCAACCGGCGGGGGGCCGCCTACAATGAGCAGTTCTTC. It encodes CASSNRRGAAYNEQFF.

CDR3 sequence (DNA): TGTGCCAGCAGCCAAGATAACACAGGGGACTATGGCTACACCTTC. This codes for CASSQDNTGDYGYTF. V is TRBV4-2 and J is TRBJ1-2; the match to TRBD1 covers 7 bases. With V trimmed by 0 bases and J by 3 bases, 4 bases remained unmatched. The CDR3 runs to 15 residues. CDR1 and CDR2 (germline): LGHNA, YNFKEQ.

The chain is built from TRBV19 and TRBJ1-2; 9 positions agree with TRBD1. With V trimmed by 10 bases and J by 4 bases, 13 bases remained unmatched. Germline CDR1 and CDR2: LNHDA and SQIVND (reference sequence). CDR3 length equals 15 residues. The DNA of the CDR3 is TGTGCCACCGCGGGTACCCAGGACAGGGGCTATGGCTACACCTTC. This gives the protein CATAGTQDRGYGYTF.

This chain uses TRBV7-8 with TRBJ1-2; tentatively, D is TRBD1 (5 bases). CDR1 is SGHVS, CDR2 FQNEAQ, per germline. Trimming stripped 1 base from V and 4 bases from J, with 16 bases between. The CDR3 sequence is 16 residues long. CDR3: CASSLDIRVVGYGYTF. In DNA, the CDR3 is TGTGCCAGCAGCTTAGATATCAGGGTTGTGGGCTATGGCTACACCTTC. Drawing the rest from reference TRBV7-8 and TRBJ1-2, the complete variable domain is GAGVSQSPRYKVAKRGQDVALRCDPISGHVSLFWYQQALGQGPEFLTYFQNEAQLDKSGLPSDRFFAERPEGSVSTLKIQRTQQEDSAVYLCASSLDIRVVGYGYTFGSGTRLTVV.

The chain has TRBV12-3 or TRBV12-4 and TRBJ1-6, with D perhaps TRBD1 (6 bases). This CDR3 has 13 amino acids. V lost 6 bases, J lost 10 bases, and 13 bases lay in between. CDR3 residues: CASRDSGVSPLHF. The CDR3 DNA sequence: TGTGCCAGCAGGGACAGCGGGGTGTCACCCCTCCACTTT.

V and J are TRBV2 and TRBJ1-2; D remains ambiguous. From germline, CDR1 is SNHLY and CDR2 FYNNEI. This CDR3 is built from 12 residues. The ends were cut back, 8 bases at V and 8 bases at J, with 15 bases in the middle. Here the CDR3 DNA reads TGTGCCAGCGGGGAGGGTTTCTACGGCTACACCTTC. Amino acid sequence: CASGEGFYGYTF.

V usage is TRBV28 and J usage is TRBJ1-4; maybe TRBD1 (6 bases). The CDR3 has 14 amino acids. CDR1 and CDR2 from the germline V gene are MDHEN and SYDVKM. V gave up 7 bases and J gave up 8 bases, with 17 bases separating them. Here the CDR3 reads CASNLQGEREKLFF. Written as DNA, the CDR3 is TGTGCCAGCAACCTACAGGGAGAACGGGAAAAACTGTTTTTT. The full variable domain, completed using reference TRBV28 and TRBJ1-4, is DVKVTQSSRYLVKRTGEKVFLECVQDMDHENMFWYRQDPGLGLRLIYFSYDVKMKEKGDIPEGYSVSREKKERFSLILESASTNQTSMYLCASNLQGEREKLFFGSGTQLSVL.

The chain has TRBV6-5 and TRBJ1-2; the D gene is possibly TRBD1 (5 bases). Germline CDR1 and CDR2: MNHEY and SVGAGI. Trimming removed 5 bases at V and 4 bases at J, with 14 bases between. The CDR3 runs to 14 residues. The CDR3 sequence is CASSRDLRGYGYTF. In DNA form, the CDR3 reads TGTGCCAGCAGTAGGGACTTAAGGGGCTATGGCTACACCTTC.

This clone was observed a few times. The rearrangement uses TRBV7-2 and TRBJ2-2; TRBD2 aligns across 14 bases. The CDR3 length is 18 residues. CDR1 SGHTA and CDR2 FQGNSA come from the germline V gene. Unmatched junction bases numbered 7, after V lost 0 bases and J lost 7 bases. The CDR3 loop is CASSLAKTSGGALGELFF. The CDR3 region has the DNA TGTGCCAGCAGCTTAGCGAAGACTAGCGGGGGGGCCCTCGGGGAGCTGTTTTTT. Based on the CDR3 plus reference TRBV7-2 and TRBJ2-2, the full variable domain is GAGVSQSPSNKVTEKGKDVELRCDPISGHTALYWYRQSLGQGLEFLIYFQGNSAPDKSGLPSDRFSAERTGGSVSTLTIQRTQQEDSAVYLCASSLAKTSGGALGELFFGEGSRLTVL.

The rearrangement links TRBV19 to TRBJ1-2; 11 positions match TRBD1. With 4 bases clipped from V and 4 bases from J, the junction kept 8 bases outside the gene matches. The germline V gene has CDR1 LNHDA and CDR2 SQIVND (reference sequence). The CDR3 has 16 residues. The CDR3 nucleotides read TGTGCCAGTAGTAACGGACAGGGGGCGTCTCTCTATGGCTACACCTTC. Its translation is CASSNGQGASLYGYTF. Full variable domain (missing parts from reference TRBV19 and TRBJ1-2): DGGITQSPKYLFRKEGQNVTLSCEQNLNHDAMYWYRQDPGQGLRLIYYSQIVNDFQKGDIAEGYSVSREKKESFPLTVTSAQKNPTAFYLCASSNGQGASLYGYTFGSGTRLTVV.

The chain joins TRBV6-5 to TRBJ2-7; 8 nucleotides align to TRBD1. Losses at the gene ends were 6 bases for V and 2 bases for J; bases not matched to a gene: 6. The CDR3 extends over 14 amino acids. Germline CDR1 and CDR2: MNHEY and SVGAGI. The CDR3 sequence: CASSSEDRAYEQYF. Written as DNA, the CDR3 is TGTGCCAGCAGCTCCGAGGACAGGGCCTACGAGCAGTACTTC.

The rearrangement links TRBV2 to TRBJ1-6; D unclear. The V and J ends lost 3 bases and 2 bases respectively, with 5 bases between them. Germline V gene lookup returns CDR1 SNHLY and CDR2 FYNNEI. The CDR3 extends over 14 amino acids. CDR3 sequence (DNA): TGTGCCAGCAGTGATCAGACCTATAATTCACCCCTCCACTTT. It codes for CASSDQTYNSPLHF.

The sample holds one count of this clone. This chain connects TRBV7-2 to TRBJ2-7; D not resolved. The germline V gene encodes CDR1 SGHTA and CDR2 FQGNSA. CDR3 length: 14 residues. V was clipped by 6 bases and J by 0 bases, with 12 bases between them. The CDR3 sequence is CASSPRLVSYEQYF. CDR3 DNA sequence: TGTGCCAGCAGTCCACGACTCGTCTCCTACGAGCAGTACTTC.

The chain couples TRBV7-9 to TRBJ1-3; the D gene is possibly TRBD1 (6 bases). Germline CDR1 reads SEHNR; CDR2 reads FQNEAQ (reference sequence). The CDR3 is 16 residues long. Trimming stripped 4 bases from V and 2 bases from J, with 15 bases between. In DNA, the CDR3 is TGTGCCAGCAGCTCCAGGGGTGAAGGAACTGGAAACACCATATATTTT. Its translation: CASSSRGEGTGNTIYF.

The chain carries TRBV21-1 and TRBJ2-4; the table's D call, TRBD1, was not checked against the DNA. TRBV21-1 is shown as a pseudogene. The CDR3 has 13 residues. CDR3 bases: TGTGCCAGCAGCCCCCCAGGGGGGAACATTCAGTACTTC. Protein: CASSPPGGNIQYF.

The rearrangement uses TRBV7-9 and TRBJ1-1; 8 nucleotides line up with TRBD1. The CDR3 is made up of 16 amino acids. With V trimmed by 4 bases and J by 0 bases, 7 bases remained unmatched. CDR1 is SEHNR, CDR2 FQNEAQ, per germline (reference sequence). CDR3 protein: CASSSSRTGMNTEAFF. The CDR3, as DNA: TGTGCCAGCAGCTCCTCCCGGACAGGGATGAACACTGAAGCTTTCTTT.

The V call is TRBV7-3, the J call TRBJ2-2; D unresolved. The CDR3 has 15 amino acids. Trimming removed 2 bases from V and 3 bases from J, with 10 bases in between. Germline V lookup: CDR1 SGHTA, CDR2 FQGTGA. Written as DNA, the CDR3 is TGTGCCAGCAGCTTACGAAGTCGAGACACCGGGGAGCTGTTTTTT. Protein sequence: CASSLRSRDTGELFF.

J is TRBJ1-2 and V is TRBV5-5; TRBD1 agrees at 10 bases. This CDR3 is built from 14 residues. After removal of 4 bases from V and 4 bases from J, the junction contained 4 bases not matched to a gene. Germline CDR1 SGHKS, CDR2 YYEKEE (reference sequence). CDR3 nucleotides: TGTGCCAGCAGCGGACAGGGGGGAGGCTATGGCTACACCTTC. It yields the protein CASSGQGGGYGYTF.

This clone was seen ten or more times. This chain links TRBV5-1 with TRBJ2-2, with a tentative D call TRBD2 (6 bases). The CDR3 has 15 amino acids. V was trimmed by 0 bases and J by 0 bases, leaving 6 bases between them. Per germline, CDR1 SGHRS and CDR2 YFSETQ. The CDR3: CASSLGGANTGELFF. The CDR3 coding sequence is TGCGCCAGCAGCTTGGGCGGGGCGAACACCGGGGAGCTGTTTTTT.

The chain carries TRBV7-9 and TRBJ2-5; 8 bases align to TRBD1. Germline trimming cut 5 bases from V and 9 bases from J; bases unmatched to any gene: 11. CDR3 size: 14 residues. Germline V gene sequence: CDR1 SEHNR, CDR2 FQNEAQ (reference sequence). Here the CDR3 reads CASSRTGIREAQYF. The CDR3 nucleotides read TGTGCCAGCAGCCGGACAGGGATACGTGAGGCCCAGTACTTC.

On this clone itself: This same CDR3 is encoded by further DNA sequences in the sample. V and J are TRBV30 and TRBJ2-7; D gene unclear. Germline CDR1 and CDR2: GTSNPN and SVGIG (reference sequence). This CDR3 contains 11 residues. V lost 0 bases and J 4 bases, leaving 4 bases between the germline ends. The CDR3 DNA reads as TGTGCCTGGAGTGTCCAATACGAGCAGTACTTC. It encodes CAWSVQYEQYF. The full variable domain, completed using reference TRBV30 and TRBJ2-7, is SQTIHQWPATLVQPVGSPLSLECTVEGTSNPNLYWYRQAAGRGLQLLFYSVGIGQISSEVPQNLSASRPQDRQFILSSKKLLLSDSGFYLCAWSVQYEQYFGPGTRLTVT.

The chain joins TRBV5-6 to TRBJ1-2, with TRBD1 matching over 7 bases. Germline CDR1 SGHDT, CDR2 YYEEEE. The CDR3 sequence is 13 residues long. Trimming at V came to 4 bases and at J to 8 bases, leaving 8 bases not matched to a gene. CDR3: CASSLDRAKGYTF. For the CDR3, the DNA is TGTGCCAGCAGCCTTGACAGGGCAAAGGGCTACACCTTC.

The chain is built from TRBV7-2 and TRBJ1-2, with TRBD1 identical over 8 bases. Trimming removed 2 bases from V and 7 bases from J; junction bases left unmatched: 12. CDR1 SGHTA and CDR2 FQGNSA come from the germline V gene. This CDR3 spans 16 amino acids. The CDR3 spells CASSLKAPGGSGGYTF. The CDR3 region has the DNA TGTGCCAGCAGCTTAAAAGCTCCAGGGGGCTCTGGTGGCTACACCTTC.

This chain joins TRBV2 and TRBJ1-2; possibly TRBD1 for D (5 bases). From germline, CDR1 is SNHLY and CDR2 FYNNEI. The CDR3 is made up of 13 amino acids. V lost 3 bases and J lost 8, with 13 bases in between. CDR3 loop: CASSDSQGGGYTF. The CDR3, as DNA: TGTGCCAGCAGTGATTCGCAGGGAGGGGGCTACACCTTC.

This clone came up once. J is TRBJ1-5 and V is TRBV19; 10 nucleotides line up with TRBD1. This CDR3 contains 15 residues. Looked up from germline, CDR1 is LNHDA and CDR2 is SQIVND (reference sequence). Unmatched junction bases numbered 8, after V lost 6 bases and J lost 6 bases. The CDR3 loop reads CASRIGTGVPQPQHF. The CDR3 nucleotides are TGTGCCAGTAGAATCGGGACAGGGGTTCCTCAGCCCCAGCATTTT.

This chain links TRBV19 with TRBJ1-5, with D perhaps TRBD1 (5 bases). The V gene's germline CDR1 is LNHDA and CDR2 SQIVND (reference sequence). The CDR3 runs to 12 residues. The CDR3 here is CSPQAENQPQHF. As DNA, the CDR3 is TGTTCCCCACAGGCTGAAAATCAGCCCCAGCATTTT.

The rearrangement uses TRBV19 and TRBJ1-4; D uncertain. The germline V gene has CDR1 LNHDA and CDR2 SQIVND (reference sequence). The CDR3 length is 12 residues. Trimming stripped 3 bases from V and 16 bases from J, with 15 bases between. The CDR3 reads CASSIGNSAEFF. The CDR3 DNA reads as TGTGCCAGTAGTATCGGAAACTCCGCGGAGTTTTTT.